This TCR beta chain was profiled in a study of graft-versus-host responses after intestinal transplantation. Sequencing was performed with immunoSEQ multiplex PCR; in TCRdb, only in-frame clones are kept and a portion is missing. The sample carries about 96,000 clones, around nine tenths recorded once. The CDR3 covers 16 residues. Germline V lookup: CDR1 SGHTA, CDR2 FQGNSA. The V and J ends lost 1 base and 0 bases respectively, with 11 bases between them. About this clone itself: Its antigen remains unknown.

This TCR was recovered from a human donor who received an intestinal transplant. The specimen comprised unstimulated CD4+ T cells sorted from spleen or lymph node cells, sampled before intestinal transplant. The rearrangement uses TRBV7-2 and TRBJ2-3; D may be TRBD2 (5 bases). CDR3 DNA: TGTGCCAGCAGCTTAGTAGGAGGAATGAGCACAGATACGCAGTATTTT. Its protein product is CASSLVGGMSTDTQYF.